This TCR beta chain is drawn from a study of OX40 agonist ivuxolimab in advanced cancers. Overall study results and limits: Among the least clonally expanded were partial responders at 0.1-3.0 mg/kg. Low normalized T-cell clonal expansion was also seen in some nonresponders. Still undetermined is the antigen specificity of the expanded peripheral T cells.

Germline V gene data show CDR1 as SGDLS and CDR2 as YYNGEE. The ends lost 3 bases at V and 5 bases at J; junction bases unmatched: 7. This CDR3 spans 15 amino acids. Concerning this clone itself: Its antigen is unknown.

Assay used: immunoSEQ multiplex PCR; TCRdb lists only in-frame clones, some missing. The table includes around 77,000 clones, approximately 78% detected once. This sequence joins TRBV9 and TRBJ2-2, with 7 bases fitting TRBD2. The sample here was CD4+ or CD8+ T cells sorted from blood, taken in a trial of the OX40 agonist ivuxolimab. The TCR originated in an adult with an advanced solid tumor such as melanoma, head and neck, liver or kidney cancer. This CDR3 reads CASSAWDYATGELFF. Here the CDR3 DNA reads TGTGCCAGCAGCGCCTGGGACTACGCTACCGGGGAGCTGTTTTTT. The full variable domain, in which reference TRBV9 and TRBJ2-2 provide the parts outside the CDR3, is DSGVTQTPKHLITATGQRVTLRCSPRSGDLSVYWYQQSLDQGLQFLIQYYNGEERAKGNILERFSAQQFPDLHSELNLSSLELGDSALYFCASSAWDYATGELFFGEGSRLTVL.